One and the same sample provided the 24 T cell receptor beta chains below, sequenced in a study of shared clonotypes between healthy human individuals. Only CD45RO-negative cells positively selected for CCR7 counted as naive CD8 cells, so terminally differentiated effector memory CD45RA+ cells were excluded. The protocol was immunoSEQ multiplex PCR, while the TCRdb copy is restricted to in-frame clones and leaves out a portion. The data contain about 2.1 million clones, 90% to 95% of them singletons. The sample comprised naive CD8+ T cells from PBMCs. Receptors originate from a man between 18 and 29 years old in good health. Some clones in this sample may be carry-over from other donors' samples.

The rearrangement joins TRBV9 to TRBJ2-1, with D possibly being TRBD1 (5 bases). The CDR3 is 17 amino acids. V was cut by 0 bases and J by 0 bases, with 13 bases left in between. The germline V gene encodes CDR1 SGDLS and CDR2 YYNGEE. CDR3 bases: TGTGCCAGCAGCGTAGGGGGCGCCAGGAGCTCCTACAATGAGCAGTTCTTC. It specifies CASSVGGARSSYNEQFF.

Concerning this clone itself: The same CDR3 is also encoded by other DNA sequences in this sample. This chain uses TRBV7-9 with TRBJ2-7; the match to TRBD2 covers 8 bases. The CDR3 length is 13 residues. V lost 3 bases to trimming and J lost 4 bases; unmatched junction nucleotides: 2. CDR1 is SEHNR, CDR2 FQNEAQ, per germline (reference sequence). The CDR3 region is CASSFTSGYEQYF. CDR3 in DNA: TGTGCCAGCAGCTTTACTAGCGGTTACGAGCAGTACTTC.

V gene TRBV27 combines with J gene TRBJ1-5; D is unresolved. The CDR3 is 15 residues long. Germline CDR1 is MNHEY and CDR2 is SMNVEV (reference sequence). Trimming stripped 2 bases from V and 0 bases from J, with 8 bases between. Written as DNA, the CDR3 is TGTGCCAGCAGTTTAATGGCAGATAGCAATCAGCCCCAGCATTTT. Protein sequence: CASSLMADSNQPQHF.

V is TRBV7-9 and J is TRBJ2-7; D possibly uses TRBD1 or TRBD2 (5 bases each). The V gene lost 4 bases and the J gene lost 3 bases, with 19 bases spanning the gap. Germline V gives CDR1 SEHNR, CDR2 FQNEAQ (reference sequence). CDR3 length: 16 residues. CDR3 in amino acids: CASSYAFGTRSYEQYF. CDR3 in DNA: TGTGCCAGCAGCTATGCTTTCGGGACGCGAAGCTACGAGCAGTACTTC.

The rearrangement links TRBV28 to TRBJ2-2, with 7 bases identical to TRBD1. The CDR3 is made up of 16 amino acids. The V segment lost 6 bases and the J segment 5 bases; nucleotides outside the gene matches: 12. Germline V CDR1 and CDR2: MDHEN, SYDVKM. Here the CDR3 DNA reads TGTGCCAGCAGACAACGACAGGGTTGGGGTACCGGGGAGCTGTTTTTT. It translates to CASRQRQGWGTGELFF.

The CDR3 DNA reads as TGTGCCAGCAGCTTAGACCCTAGGACTAGCAGCCAAGAGACCCAGTACTTC. Translation: CASSLDPRTSSQETQYF. The chain recombines TRBV7-8 with TRBJ2-5; 8 bases agree with TRBD2. The ends lost 1 base at V and 1 base at J; junction bases unmatched: 8. Germline CDR1 and CDR2: SGHVS and FQNEAQ. CDR3 length: 17 residues.

The chain combines TRBV7-9 with TRBJ2-3, with 8 nucleotides matching TRBD2. The CDR3 runs 15 residues. Trimming at V came to 1 base and at J to 1 base, leaving 1 base not matched to a gene. CDR1 is SEHNR and CDR2 is FQNEAQ in the germline V gene (reference sequence). CDR3 coding DNA: TGTGCCAGCAGCTTAGTGACTAGCGGCACAGATACGCAGTATTTT. Protein sequence: CASSLVTSGTDTQYF.

The chain combines TRBV2 with TRBJ2-1; a weak D match, TRBD1 (5 bases). There are 13 residues in the CDR3. Germline CDR1 SNHLY, CDR2 FYNNEI. With 4 bases removed from V and 4 bases from J, the gap between germline ends came to 8 bases. The CDR3 sequence is CASSGPGYNEQFF. The CDR3 coding sequence is TGTGCCAGCAGTGGGCCAGGGTACAATGAGCAGTTCTTC.

The chain carries TRBV10-3 and TRBJ2-1; 11 bases agree with TRBD2. Germline V gives CDR1 ENHRY, CDR2 SYGVKD. The CDR3 length is 19 residues. V dropped 5 bases and J dropped 9; count of bases not matched to a gene: 21. The CDR3 DNA follows: TGTGCCATCAGTCCCGAGGCCCCGGGACTAGCGGATTTAGTGGGTGAGCAGTTCTTC. This sequence encodes CAISPEAPGLADLVGEQFF.

V is TRBV7-9 and J is TRBJ2-1, with D perhaps matching TRBD2 (6 bases). The V gene's germline CDR1 is SEHNR and CDR2 FQNEAQ (reference sequence). This CDR3 has 16 residues. Trimming took 5 bases from V and 8 from J, leaving 22 bases between them. CDR3 nucleotide sequence: TGTGCCAGCAGCCGAAGCCGACTAGTTGGTCTCGATGAGCAGTTCTTC. Protein: CASSRSRLVGLDEQFF.

The rearrangement uses TRBV15 and TRBJ2-7; TRBD1 matches 8 bases. Trimming at V came to 5 bases and at J to 2 bases, leaving 5 bases not matched to a gene. Germline CDR1 reads LNHNV; CDR2 reads YYDKDF (reference sequence). CDR3 length: 14 residues. The CDR3 DNA follows: TGTGCCACCAGCGAAGGACAGGGAGCCTACGAGCAGTACTTC. It yields the protein CATSEGQGAYEQYF.

V is TRBV19 and J is TRBJ2-7, with D maybe TRBD1 (5 bases). Germline V lookup: CDR1 LNHDA, CDR2 SQIVND (reference sequence). The CDR3 runs 15 residues. V was pared by 6 bases and J by 3 bases, with 18 bases between. The chain's CDR3 is CASSLGRGRDYEQYF. CDR3 DNA: TGTGCCAGTAGCCTGGGTAGGGGCCGCGACTACGAGCAGTACTTC.

The chain is built from TRBV28 and TRBJ1-1; D remains ambiguous. V dropped 2 bases and J dropped 0 bases, with 7 bases sitting between them. Germline CDR1 is MDHEN and CDR2 is SYDVKM. There are 14 residues in the CDR3. CDR3 nucleotide sequence: TGTGCCAGCAGTTTACTTTCAGTGAACACTGAAGCTTTCTTT. Its protein product is CASSLLSVNTEAFF.

This clone was detected only once. The chain combines TRBV6-1 with TRBJ1-1; possible D gene TRBD1, 5 bases. The ends were cut back, 2 bases at V and 7 bases at J, with 11 bases in the middle. In germline, CDR1 is MNHNS, CDR2 SASEGT. CDR3 length: 13 amino acids. As DNA, the CDR3 is TGTGCCAGCAGTGAATGGGGGACGGTTGAAGCTTTCTTT. Translated, it gives CASSEWGTVEAFF.

The chain is built from TRBV9 and TRBJ2-1; D may match TRBD1 or TRBD2 (6 bases each). Germline CDR1 is SGDLS and CDR2 is YYNGEE. This CDR3 is 15 amino acids long. V shed 4 bases and J shed 10 bases, with 21 bases lying between them. CDR3 sequence reads: CASSKGGGPGPEQFF. As DNA, the CDR3 is TGTGCCAGCAGCAAGGGGGGTGGGCCAGGGCCCGAGCAGTTCTTC.

The chain uses TRBV2 and TRBJ1-2; a possible D gene is TRBD1 (6 bases). Germline CDR1 SNHLY, CDR2 FYNNEI. The V end was cut by 6 bases, the J end by 4 bases, with 15 bases between. There are 14 residues in the CDR3. The chain's CDR3 is CASRPRTVFYGYTF. The CDR3 DNA is TGTGCCAGCAGACCCCGGACAGTCTTCTATGGCTACACCTTC.

This chain uses TRBV19 with TRBJ1-5, with a possible D match to TRBD1 (6 bases). Per the germline V gene, CDR1 is LNHDA and CDR2 is SQIVND (reference sequence). The CDR3 totals 16 residues. Trimming left V 7 bases short and J 3 bases short, with 19 bases between. CDR3 loop: CASISRGGTDNQPQHF. The CDR3 bases are TGTGCCAGTATCAGCAGGGGTGGTACGGACAATCAGCCCCAGCATTTT.

This chain links TRBV5-8 with TRBJ1-2; D not resolved. Trimming took 0 bases from V and 4 from J, leaving 7 bases between them. In germline, CDR1 is SGHTS, CDR2 YDEGEE. The CDR3 has 13 amino acids. CDR3 region: CASSLAVIYGYTF. The DNA of the CDR3 is TGTGCCAGCAGCTTGGCAGTAATCTATGGCTACACCTTC.

This clone was seen only once. The chain is built from TRBV15 and TRBJ2-1; a possible D gene is TRBD2 (6 bases). CDR1 and CDR2 from the germline V gene are LNHNV and YYDKDF (reference sequence). The CDR3 spans 15 residues. V lost 1 base and J lost 3, with 10 bases in between. The CDR3 DNA reads as TGTGCCACCAGCAGAGCCGGGAGCCTCTACAATGAGCAGTTCTTC. Its protein product is CATSRAGSLYNEQFF.

The gene calls are TRBV28 and TRBJ2-1; 8 nucleotides match TRBD1. This CDR3 comprises 15 residues. V was clipped by 6 bases and J by 1 base; unmatched bases: 5. Germline CDR1 and CDR2: MDHEN and SYDVKM. CDR3 protein: CASRQQGGSYNEQFF. The CDR3 DNA is TGTGCCAGCAGGCAACAGGGGGGTTCCTACAATGAGCAGTTCTTC.

The V and J genes are TRBV10-3 and TRBJ2-1; 8 bases agree with TRBD1. This CDR3 spans 15 amino acids. Germline loops: CDR1 ENHRY, CDR2 SYGVKD. Trimming at V came to 6 bases and at J to 5 bases, leaving 9 bases not matched to a gene. CDR3 residues: CAIRETGAWNNEQFF. The CDR3 DNA sequence: TGTGCCATCAGGGAGACAGGGGCTTGGAACAATGAGCAGTTCTTC.

CDR3 DNA: TGTGCCAGCAGCTTAAGCCCGAGACAGGGGGGTCAGCCCCAGCATTTT. This encodes CASSLSPRQGGQPQHF. This chain joins TRBV7-8 and TRBJ1-5; 9 bases line up with TRBD1. This CDR3 contains 16 residues. The V segment lost 2 bases and the J segment 6 bases; nucleotides outside the gene matches: 8. The V gene's germline CDR1 is SGHVS and CDR2 FQNEAQ. Variable domain in full (rest from reference TRBV7-8 and TRBJ1-5): GAGVSQSPRYKVAKRGQDVALRCDPISGHVSLFWYQQALGQGPEFLTYFQNEAQLDKSGLPSDRFFAERPEGSVSTLKIQRTQQEDSAVYLCASSLSPRQGGQPQHFGDGTRLSIL.

The chain employs TRBV19 and TRBJ1-5; 10 bases agree with TRBD1. The CDR3 runs to 20 residues. From germline, CDR1 is LNHDA and CDR2 SQIVND (reference sequence). Trimming removed 5 bases from V and 6 bases from J; junction bases left unmatched: 22. CDR3 protein: CASSAQTGTGVPLWSQPQHF. CDR3 DNA sequence: TGTGCCAGTAGTGCCCAAACCGGGACAGGGGTCCCACTTTGGAGTCAGCCCCAGCATTTT.

Notes on this clone: Other DNA sequences in the same sample also yield this CDR3. This rearrangement joins TRBV27 to TRBJ2-7; D might be TRBD2 (5 bases). V was clipped by 4 bases and J by 3 bases, with 10 bases between them. The CDR3 has 13 residues. The germline V gene encodes CDR1 MNHEY and CDR2 SMNVEV (reference sequence). The CDR3 DNA sequence: TGTGCCAGCAGTTCTGTGGCGGGCTACGAGCAGTACTTC. Its protein product is CASSSVAGYEQYF.